What follows are 19 T cell receptor beta chains derived from one specimen sequenced in a study of cytomegalovirus exposure and HLA in healthy donors. Vbeta (60) and Jbeta (13) primers were used in the PCR. Here immunoSEQ multiplex PCR was the method, and the copy in TCRdb shows in-frame clones only, minus some. This sample has 130,000 or so clones; about 87% occur once, and the top ten carry more than 4%. The sample taken for sequencing was PBMCs. The receptor set was obtained from a woman in her 30s in good health and CMV-seronegative.

V and J are TRBV11-1 and TRBJ2-7; 7 bases map to TRBD2. Per germline, CDR1 SGHAT and CDR2 FQDESV (reference sequence). Losses at the gene ends were 4 bases for V and 7 bases for J; bases not matched to a gene: 4. The CDR3 length is 12 residues. The CDR3 region has the DNA TGTGCCAGCAGCTCCGGCGGGGGAGAGCAGTACTTC. Its protein is CASSSGGGEQYF.

The CDR3: CASSHLIADLSEQYF. CDR3 in DNA: TGCGCCAGCAGCCACCTAATAGCCGACCTCTCCGAGCAGTACTTC. The chain recombines TRBV4-1 with TRBJ2-5; D is uncertain. Gene TRBJ2-7 matches the end of the DNA better, so the J call may be wrong. The CDR3 loop spans 15 amino acids. CDR1 is MGHRA and CDR2 is YSYEKL in the germline V gene.

The J gene is TRBJ1-1, the V gene TRBV28, with D possibly matching TRBD1 (6 bases). The CDR3 totals 12 residues. Germline V gives CDR1 MDHEN, CDR2 SYDVKM. The germline V and J ends were trimmed by 7 bases and 6 bases, with 12 bases remaining between them. CDR3 DNA sequence: TGTGCCAGCAAGGTGGACAGCGCTGAAGCTTTCTTT. It translates to CASKVDSAEAFF.

The V and J genes are TRBV19 and TRBJ1-6; TRBD1 agrees at 7 bases. The trim removed 5 bases at V and 4 bases at J, leaving 5 bases unmatched. This CDR3 is 15 amino acids long. Germline CDR1 LNHDA, CDR2 SQIVND (reference sequence). The CDR3 sequence is CASSGGTAYNSPLHF. CDR3 in DNA: TGTGCCAGTAGTGGCGGGACAGCTTATAATTCACCCCTCCACTTT.

The J gene is TRBJ2-1, the V gene TRBV5-1, with 7 bases matching TRBD1. This CDR3 spans 14 amino acids. Looked up from germline, CDR1 is SGHRS and CDR2 is YFSETQ. V lost 3 bases, J lost 4 bases, and 4 bases stayed unmatched. The CDR3 sequence: CASSSPGGYNEQFF. CDR3 coding DNA: TGCGCCAGCAGCTCCCCAGGGGGATACAATGAGCAGTTCTTC.

The chain uses TRBV28 and TRBJ2-7, with D perhaps matching TRBD1 (6 bases). In germline, CDR1 is MDHEN, CDR2 SYDVKM. The germline V and J ends were trimmed by 5 bases and 3 bases, with 17 bases remaining between them. The CDR3 sequence is 15 residues long. CDR3 amino acids: CASSISRGEGYEQYF. As DNA, the CDR3 is TGTGCCAGCAGTATCTCCAGGGGAGAAGGCTACGAGCAGTACTTC.

The chain is built from TRBV5-6 and TRBJ2-5; 7 bases are shared with TRBD1. The J call could be wrong; TRBJ2-7 is a better fit for the DNA end. CDR1 is SGHDT and CDR2 is YYEEEE in the germline V gene. The CDR3 totals 16 residues. The CDR3 protein is CASSGTGTAFSYEQYF. The DNA of the CDR3 is TGTGCCAGCAGCGGAACCGGGACAGCGTTCTCCTACGAGCAGTACTTC.

V usage is TRBV6-6 and J usage is TRBJ1-2; 9 bases agree with TRBD1. Germline V gives CDR1 MNHNY, CDR2 SVGAGI (reference sequence). The length of the CDR3 is 15 residues. V shed 6 bases and J 2 bases; nucleotides not matched to a gene: 7. The CDR3 sequence is CASRGSDRGNYGYTF. The CDR3 nucleotides are TGTGCCAGCAGGGGCAGCGACAGGGGGAACTATGGCTACACCTTC.

Of note for this clone: The junction shows a germline mismatch at one end, possibly a read error. The chain employs TRBV6-4 and TRBJ2-3, with D maybe TRBD2 (5 bases). The germline gives CDR1 MRHNA, CDR2 SNTAGT. The CDR3 has 13 residues. CDR3 in amino acids: CSSSDSDSDTQYF. The CDR3 nucleotides read TGTTCCAGCAGTGACTCGGACTCAGATACGCAGTATTTC.

The chain combines TRBV21-1 with TRBJ1-4. TRBV21-1 is a recognized pseudogene. The length of the CDR3 is 16 residues. CDR3 nucleotides: TGTGCCAGCAGGGCCAAGGGGGGGTTGGAAGCTGAAAAACTGTTTTTT. It encodes CASRAKGGLEAEKLFF.

The CDR3 region has the DNA TGTGCCAGCAGCCCCGGGAGCCCTAGCAATCAGCCCCAGCATTTT. It translates to CASSPGSPSNQPQHF. The chain is built from TRBV28 and TRBJ1-5; no clear D. This CDR3 contains 15 residues. Germline V gene lookup returns CDR1 MDHEN and CDR2 SYDVKM. Trimming removed 6 bases at V and 0 bases at J, with 12 bases between.

The CDR3 nucleotides are TGTGCCTGGAGTGGACCAGGGGCAGAGACCCAGTACTTC. Protein product: CAWSGPGAETQYF. The chain combines TRBV30 with TRBJ2-5, with TRBD1 as a possible D gene (6 bases). Germline V CDR1 and CDR2: GTSNPN, SVGIG (reference sequence). V was cut by 1 base and J by 4 bases, with 10 bases left in between. CDR3 length: 13 residues.

The V call is TRBV5-1, the J call TRBJ2-3, with TRBD1 matching over 8 bases. The CDR3 is made up of 16 amino acids. CDR1 and CDR2 from the germline V gene are SGHRS and YFSETQ. The J segment lost 4 bases and the V segment lost 5 bases, leaving 12 bases of the junction unmatched. In nucleotides, the CDR3 is TGCGCCAGCAGACAACTACGACAGGGGCGCGCAGATACGCAGTATTTT. It encodes CASRQLRQGRADTQYF. The variable domain in full, completed from reference TRBV5-1 and TRBJ2-3, reads KAGVTQTPRYLIKTRGQQVTLSCSPISGHRSVSWYQQTPGQGLQFLFEYFSETQRNKGNFPGRFSGRQFSNSRSEMNVSTLELGDSALYLCASRQLRQGRADTQYFGPGTRLTVL.

The chain recombines TRBV5-1 with TRBJ2-7; TRBD1 matches at 8 bases. Germline lookup yields CDR1 SGHRS and CDR2 YFSETQ. The CDR3 has 12 residues. The junction had 7 bases not matched to a gene; V was cut back by 7 bases and J by 7 bases. This CDR3 is CASWQGAGEQYF. CDR3 nucleotide sequence: TGCGCCAGCTGGCAGGGGGCGGGTGAGCAGTACTTC.

This chain uses TRBV6-5 with TRBJ2-1; TRBD2 matches at 12 bases. The CDR3 contains 15 residues. Losses at the gene ends were 6 bases for V and 5 bases for J; bases not matched to a gene: 5. From germline, CDR1 is MNHEY and CDR2 SVGAGI. CDR3 loop: CASSLTSGSHNEQFF. CDR3 bases: TGTGCCAGCAGCCTGACTAGCGGGAGTCACAATGAGCAGTTCTTC.

This rearrangement joins TRBV4-1 to TRBJ2-2; the match to TRBD2 covers 9 bases. This CDR3 is 17 amino acids long. Germline V gives CDR1 MGHRA, CDR2 YSYEKL. V was pared by 3 bases and J by 0 bases, with 5 bases of the junction left unmatched. CDR3 coding DNA: TGCGCCAGCAGCCAGGAACTAGCGGGCGCGAACACCGGGGAGCTGTTTTTT. Its translation: CASSQELAGANTGELFF.

The chain joins TRBV11-2 to TRBJ2-3, with 11 bases matching TRBD2. The CDR3 runs 17 residues. In germline, CDR1 is SGHAT, CDR2 FQNNGV. V dropped 3 bases and J dropped 0; count of bases not matched to a gene: 5. CDR3 DNA: TGTGCCAGCAGCTTGGGGGCTAGCGGGGGGAGCACAGATACGCAGTATTTT. It codes for CASSLGASGGSTDTQYF. Drawing the rest from reference TRBV11-2 and TRBJ2-3, the complete variable domain is EAGVAQSPRYKIIEKRQSVAFWCNPISGHATLYWYQQILGQGPKLLIQFQNNGVVDDSQLPKDRFSAERLKGVDSTLKIQPAKLEDSAVYLCASSLGASGGSTDTQYFGPGTRLTVL.

The chain recombines TRBV19 with TRBJ2-1; the match to TRBD1 covers 8 bases. CDR3 length: 14 residues. The ends lost 6 bases at V and 9 bases at J; junction bases unmatched: 10. Germline V gives CDR1 LNHDA, CDR2 SQIVND (reference sequence). CDR3 sequence: CASSRTGLWSEQFF. The CDR3, as DNA: TGTGCCAGTAGCCGGACAGGGTTATGGAGTGAGCAGTTCTTC.

The chain employs TRBV27 and TRBJ2-7; D is unresolved. This CDR3 spans 14 amino acids. Germline CDR1 MNHEY, CDR2 SMNVEV (reference sequence). Trimming removed 3 bases from V and 1 base from J, with 10 bases in between. This CDR3 reads CASSFKAESYEQYF. CDR3 in DNA: TGTGCCAGCAGTTTCAAAGCCGAATCCTACGAGCAGTACTTC.